This note documents a single TCR beta chain sequence. The data originate from a study of blood T cell repertoires in COVID-19. Study background: The study drew acute and convalescent COVID-19 samples from the United States, Italy and Spain.

Sequencing was performed with immunoSEQ multiplex PCR; in TCRdb, only in-frame clones are kept and a portion is missing. Among around 140,000 clones, 84% were seen once, and the ten largest hold less than 9%. V was cut by 10 bases and J by 6 bases, with 13 bases left in between. Germline lookup yields CDR1 MDHEN and CDR2 SYDVKM. This CDR3 has 12 residues. The source of this sequence is a man aged 25 to 45 with COVID-19, enrolled during active disease. The V and J genes are TRBV28 and TRBJ1-5, with a tentative D call TRBD1 (6 bases). The sample consisted of peripheral blood. The CDR3 region is CATRQGSQPQHF. The CDR3 DNA sequence: TGTGCCACCCGGCAGGGGAGTCAGCCCCAGCATTTT. Looking up the rest from reference TRBV28 and TRBJ1-5 gives the full variable domain: DVKVTQSSRYLVKRTGEKVFLECVQDMDHENMFWYRQDPGLGLRLIYFSYDVKMKEKGDIPEGYSVSREKKERFSLILESASTNQTSMYLCATRQGSQPQHFGDGTRLSIL.